This TCR beta chain was captured by sequencing in a study of T cell responses to AZD1222 COVID-19 vaccine (dated by TCRdb to about 2021). For the study in its entirety: AZD1222 recipients with second doses at about 4 weeks or about 12 weeks were pooled, because spike-specific TCR depth and breadth did not differ between schedules. TCR sequencing was performed for fewer than 250 trial participants, of whom around 200 were given two doses of AZD1222 and around 25 were given two doses of MenACWY control vaccine. Trial participants were enrolled by age into 18-55, 56-69 and 70-plus year subgroups, with roughly 160, 29 and 62 TCR-sequenced participants respectively. The full study reports these points: Most participants were white British and females outnumbered males, and the authors suggested that clonal diversity may have been underestimated. Reportedly, almost half of the unique spike-specific TCRs recognized epitopes lying outside the regions that are mutated in the B.1.351 and B.1.1.7 variants. After two AZD1222 doses, both the breadth and the depth of spike-specific TCRs were significantly higher than at day 0 and than in MenACWY recipients. Because no day 14 peak-response samples were available, repertoires were characterized only after the peak T cell response. The vaccine-associated CD4 TCRs covered the entire spike protein, and the dominant responses fell in regions 160-218 and 743-854. Only five to seven AZD1222 recipients were SARS-CoV-2 seropositive at baseline, limiting conclusions about previously exposed vaccinees. In the small 56-69-year group, the increase in depth fell short of significance, most likely because of low power.

Read against the paper, the sample's time point label means: baseline before first vaccination. Samples from vaccinated people were obtained from the UK trials COV001 and COV002, which included a single-blind randomized controlled phase 2/3 trial of AZD1222 (ChAdOx1 nCoV-19) in healthy adults. Trial participant PBMC samples were collected at day 0 and day 28 after the second dose for TCRbeta chain sequencing. The CDR3 regions of human TCRbeta chains were subjected to immunosequencing. The authors processed their data as follows. TCRs in the repertoires were compared against a reference library of SARS-CoV-2-specific TCRs that had been generated with the MIRA antigen-specificity platform. Breadth meant the fraction of unique TCRs that were SARS-CoV-2-associated, whereas depth meant the fraction of total T cells that were SARS-CoV-2-associated. Each spike-specific TCR was assigned to its reactive spike region and to a CD4 or CD8 class using the MIRA data. Log10-transformed breadth and depth values were compared by one-way ANOVA with Sidak's multiple comparisons tests. Sourced from immuneACCESS, this table was stored by TCRdb with only in-frame sequences that have V and J called. A share of the clones is absent; for the studies checked, an unresolved V gene accounts for under half, and the remainder has no known explanation. V and J calls and clone size are as listed in that table; D and trimming were resolved from the DNA. Counted in this sample were some 150,000 clones; 93% of them appeared once. The ten top clones hold under 2% of the sample.

CDR3 length: 16 amino acids, cysteine to phenylalanine. Only the CDR3 part of the read is kept: 48 bases, read in frame from the first base. According to the germline V gene (reference sequence), CDR1 reads MNHNY and CDR2 reads SVGAGI. The junction shows trimming of 3 bases on V and 1 base on J, and the gene matches do not reach 5 bases of it. Comments on this clone: Its antigen remains unidentified. Base qualities are not recorded, but no much larger clone differs from it by a single base.

The rearranged chain carries TRBV6-6 and TRBJ2-7; 11 central bases correspond to TRBD1. The source is an adult in good health. This specimen consisted of peripheral blood, obtained on day 0 of AZD1222 vaccination. The CDR3 region: CASSYSGQGGSYEQYF. The DNA sequence follows: TGTGCCAGCAGTTATTCGGGACAGGGGGGGTCCTACGAGCAGTACTTC.